This T cell receptor beta chain originates from a study of metastatic and nonmetastatic thyroid tumors. Study as a whole: Repertoires from blood and tumor or nodule tissue of malignant and benign thyroid patients were compared.

Findings and caveats of the study: Significantly higher TCR beta diversity was reportedly seen in malignant thyroid tumors than benign nodules, in blood and tumor.

There were no patients who had received any treatment before thyroid surgery. This CDR3 has 15 residues. Germline V gene sequence: CDR1 LGHNA, CDR2 YNFKEQ. In the original workflow: Differences in CDR3 between clinicopathological groups were drawn on to build a classifier intended to discriminate distant-metastatic papillary thyroid cancer patients. TCRdb redid the clone calls on the PCR reads using MiXCR. These V and J calls derive from TCRdb rather than the authors' analysis. The sample contains 20,000 or so clones, about 12% of which appear only once. This clone was counted ten times or more. What it binds is not known. One junction end disagrees with the germline gene, perhaps due to a read error. Additional DNA sequences in this sample encode the identical CDR3.

What was sequenced was blood. V and J are TRBV4-2 and TRBJ2-7; D is tentatively TRBD1 or TRBD2 (5 bases each). The TCR was taken from a male donor with papillary thyroid cancer or a benign thyroid nodule (not recorded which). Some clones in this sample may be carry-over from other donors' samples. The CDR3 DNA follows: TGTGCCAGTAGCCAAGTGTCTGGGACCACCTACGAGCAGTACTTC. It translates to CASSQVSGTTYEQYF.